This TCR beta chain comes out of a study of T cell responses to AZD1222 COVID-19 vaccine (dated by TCRdb to about 2021). About the investigation overall: A total of 240 or so trial participants underwent TCR sequencing, of whom nearly 210 had received two doses of AZD1222 and 26 had received two doses of the MenACWY control vaccine. Trial participants were enrolled by age into subgroups of 18-55, 56-69 and 70-plus years, and approximately 150, 30 and 60 TCR-sequenced participants, respectively, were included in these subgroups. Broad study findings and their caveats: In the small 56-69-year group, the increase in depth fell short of significance, most likely because of low power. After two AZD1222 doses, both the breadth and the depth of spike-specific TCRs were significantly higher than at day 0 and than in MenACWY recipients. Most participants were white British and females outnumbered males, and the authors suggested that clonal diversity may have been underestimated. Only a handful of AZD1222 recipients were SARS-CoV-2 seropositive at baseline, limiting conclusions about previously exposed vaccinees. Because no day 14 peak-response samples were available, repertoires were characterized only after the peak T cell response. The whole spike protein was spanned by vaccine-associated CD4 TCRs, and dominant responses were seen in regions 160-218 and 743-854. Nearly half of unique spike-specific TCRs reportedly recognized epitopes outside regions mutated in the B.1.351 and B.1.1.7 variants.

The CDR3 regions of human TCRbeta chains were analyzed by immunosequencing. The paper's data handling went like this. Repertoire TCRs were matched against a reference library of SARS-CoV-2-specific TCRs generated with the MIRA antigen-specificity platform. Breadth was defined as the fraction of unique TCRs that were SARS-CoV-2-associated, and depth was defined as the fraction of total T cells that were SARS-CoV-2-associated. Using the MIRA data, each spike-specific TCR was mapped to the spike region that the TCR reacts to and placed in a CD4 or CD8 class. Log10-transformed breadth and depth values were compared by one-way ANOVA with Sidak's multiple comparisons tests. Not all clones reach the TCRdb copy of this immuneACCESS table, which keeps in-frame sequences only. Checked studies attribute under half of the gap to unresolved V genes and leave the rest unexplained. V, J and clone size reflect that table, while D and trimming were determined from the DNA. Within this sample are about 120,000 clones, with about nine tenths of them counted one time only. The ten most abundant clones make up 6% to 9% of the sample.

Read against the paper, the sample's time point label means: about 28 days (+/-7) after the second vaccine dose. Because spike-specific TCR depth and breadth did not differ between the two schedules, AZD1222 recipients who got a second dose at roughly 4 weeks were pooled with those who got a second dose at roughly 12 weeks. Vaccinee samples came from UK trials COV001 and COV002, including a single-blind randomized controlled phase 2/3 trial of AZD1222 (ChAdOx1 nCoV-19) in healthy adults. For TCRbeta chain sequencing, PBMC samples were collected from trial participants at day 0 and at day 28 after the second dose. Points on this clone: Its antigen is not yet known. Base qualities are missing; no much larger clone stands one base away.

In the germline V gene (reference sequence), CDR1 corresponds to SEHNR and CDR2 to FQNEAQ. Including cysteine and phenylalanine, the CDR3 has 15 amino acids. Only CDR3 DNA remains: 45 bases, in frame from the first base. The junction shows trimming of 5 bases on V and 2 bases on J, and the gene matches do not reach 5 bases of it. The rearrangement joined TRBV7-9 to TRBJ1-2, with TRBD1 matching 10 junction bases. This sequence was found in an adult who received the AZD1222 COVID-19 vaccine. This specimen was peripheral blood, taken 28 days after the second AZD1222 dose. The sequence in DNA is TGTGCCAGCAGCAAGGGACAGGGGACGAACTATGGCTACACCTTC. The translation is CASSKGQGTNYGYTF.